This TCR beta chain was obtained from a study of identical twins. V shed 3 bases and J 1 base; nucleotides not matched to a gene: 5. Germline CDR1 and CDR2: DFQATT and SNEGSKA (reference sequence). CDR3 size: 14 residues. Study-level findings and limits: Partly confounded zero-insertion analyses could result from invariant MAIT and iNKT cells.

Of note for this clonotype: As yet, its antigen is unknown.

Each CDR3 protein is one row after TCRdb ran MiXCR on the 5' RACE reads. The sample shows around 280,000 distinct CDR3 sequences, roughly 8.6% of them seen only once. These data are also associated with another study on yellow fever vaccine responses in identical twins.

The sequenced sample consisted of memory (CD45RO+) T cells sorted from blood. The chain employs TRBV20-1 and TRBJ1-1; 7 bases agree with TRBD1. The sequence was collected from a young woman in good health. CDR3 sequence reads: CSARMTGTNTEAFF. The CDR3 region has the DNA TGCAGTGCTAGGATGACAGGGACGAACACTGAAGCTTTCTTT.